These 6 T cell receptor beta chains came from one sample sequenced in a study of T cell clonality in common variable immunodeficiency. Profiling relied on immunoSEQ multiplex PCR, and the TCRdb table lists in-frame clones only, not all of them. The sample includes 50,000 to 65,000 clones, none of them occurring once. What was sequenced was peripheral blood mononuclear cells. The receptors stem from a person aged 18 to 75 in good health.

This clone was counted many times. The missing CDR3 end, 3 residues past where the read stops, is filled in from the germline J gene. The chain joins TRBV7-9 to TRBJ1-1; maybe TRBD1 (5 bases). CDR3 length: 15 amino acids. The V gene lost 4 bases and the J gene lost 4 bases, with 16 bases spanning the gap. The germline V gene has CDR1 SEHNR and CDR2 FQNEAQ (reference sequence). CDR3 in amino acids: CASSSSRGAGTEAFF. CDR3 bases read: TGTGCCAGCAGCTCCTCGCGGGGCGCGGGCACTGAA.

The sample holds a few counts of this clone. The read falls 3 residues short of the CDR3 end, and the missing part is taken from the germline J gene. V gene TRBV19 combines with J gene TRBJ2-1; possible D gene TRBD2, 6 bases. Germline CDR1 reads LNHDA; CDR2 reads SQIVND (reference sequence). V dropped 1 base and J dropped 7 bases, with 11 bases sitting between them. This CDR3 comprises 14 residues. The CDR3: CASSIAPSVNEQFF. The covered CDR3 bases are TGTGCCAGTAGTATAGCTCCTAGCGTGAATGAG.

This clone was recorded at least ten times. The read terminates 3 residues ahead of where the CDR3 ends, so the germline J gene completes it. The chain couples TRBV20-1 to TRBJ2-2, with a weak D call TRBD1 (6 bases). The CDR3 contains 15 residues. CDR1 is DFQATT, CDR2 SNEGSKA, per germline (reference sequence). V gave up 1 base and J gave up 2 bases, with 11 bases separating them. The part of the CDR3 DNA that was read is TGCAGTGCTAGAGGGACAGCCGTTAACACCGGGGAG. Its translation: CSARGTAVNTGE. The whole CDR3 protein is CSARGTAVNTGELFF.

This clone was detected ten times or more. The read falls 3 residues short of the CDR3 end, and the missing part is taken from the germline J gene. The V and J genes are TRBV18 and TRBJ2-6, with D hard to call. CDR1 and CDR2 (germline): KGHSH, LQKENI. This CDR3 has 16 amino acids. The CDR3 bases that were read are TGTGCGTCGTCACAGTACCGCTCCTCTGGGGCCAACGTC. Translated, it gives CASSQYRSSGANV. The whole CDR3 sequence reads CASSQYRSSGANVLTF.

With regard to this clone: Since a much larger clone is just one base distant, this may be a read error. The read finishes 3 residues shy of the CDR3 end, and the germline J gene is used to complete it. The V gene is TRBV6-2 or TRBV6-3, the J gene TRBJ2-3; D is possibly TRBD1 (7 bases). The CDR3 consists of 16 residues. CDR1 and CDR2 from the germline V gene are MNHEY and SVGEGT. The covered CDR3 bases are TGTGCCAGCAGTAGAGAGCCCCGACAGGGAGGCCAGCCG. Its protein is CASSREPRQGGQP. The full CDR3 sequence reads CASSREPRQGGQPQYF.

Only a few counts were recorded for this clone. The read gets to within 3 residues of the CDR3 end, and the germline J gene fills in the rest. V and J are TRBV7-3 and TRBJ2-3; 7 bases line up with TRBD1. This CDR3 spans 15 amino acids. In germline, CDR1 is SGHTA, CDR2 FQGTGA. CDR3: CASSLTGQPQETQYF. CDR3 DNA, as far as it was read: TGTGCCAGCAGCTTAACGGGACAGCCTCAAGAGACG. Drawing the rest from reference TRBV7-3 and TRBJ2-3, the complete variable domain is GAGVSQTPSNKVTEKGKYVELRCDPISGHTALYWYRQSLGQGPEFLIYFQGTGAADDSGLPNDRFFAVRPEGSVSTLKIQRTERGDSAVYLCASSLTGQPQETQYFGPGTRLTVL.